Shown below are 16 T cell receptor beta chains from a single sample sequenced in a study of cytomegalovirus exposure and HLA in healthy donors. Vbeta (60) and Jbeta (13) primers were used in the PCR. Sequencing used immunoSEQ multiplex PCR; TCRdb keeps in-frame clones, though not all of them. There are approximately 100,000 clones in the sample; roughly four fifths occur only once, and about 1.6% lies in the top ten. Material: PBMCs. These receptors were taken from a man between 45 and 60 years old in good health and CMV-seronegative.

CDR3 loop: CASSLGDRRYGYTF. The DNA for the CDR3 is TGTGCCAGCAGCTTAGGGGACAGGCGCTATGGCTACACCTTC. J is TRBJ1-2 and V is TRBV11-2; 8 bases fit TRBD1. This CDR3 has 14 residues. V lost 1 base, J lost 4 bases, and 2 bases stayed unmatched. Germline CDR1 reads SGHAT; CDR2 reads FQNNGV.

This clone was observed a few times. CDR3 coding DNA: TGTGCCAGCAGCCCGGGGTCAGATACGCAGTATTTT. Its translation: CASSPGSDTQYF. The rearrangement links TRBV7-2 to TRBJ2-3; a possible D gene is TRBD2 (5 bases). This CDR3 is built from 12 residues. Looked up from germline, CDR1 is SGHTA and CDR2 is FQGNSA. The germline V and J ends were trimmed by 5 bases and 4 bases, with 7 bases remaining between them.

The V and J genes are TRBV6-1 and TRBJ1-5; D is unresolved. There are 14 residues in the CDR3. V was shortened by 4 bases and J by 4 bases, with 11 bases between the two germline ends. CDR1 and CDR2 (germline): MNHNS, SASEGT. The CDR3 DNA reads TGTGCCAGCAGTGTGGGCAACACAAATCAGCCCCAGCATTTT. This translates into CASSVGNTNQPQHF.

This rearrangement joins TRBV10-2 to TRBJ2-5, with 8 positions matching TRBD1. The last part of the DNA fits TRBJ2-7 better; the J call may be wrong. CDR1 WSHSY and CDR2 SAAADI come from the germline V gene. The CDR3 consists of 15 residues. This chain's CDR3 is CASSESRTGLYEQYF. The CDR3 DNA sequence: TGCGCCAGCAGTGAGTCCCGGACAGGGCTCTACGAGCAGTACTTC.

The chain is built from TRBV4-2 and TRBJ1-4, with 7 bases that match TRBD1. The CDR3 has 15 residues. Germline values: CDR1 LGHNA, CDR2 YNFKEQ. Trimming at V came to 2 bases and at J to 8 bases, leaving 8 bases not matched to a gene. The CDR3 reads CASSQQTGNAEKLFF. In DNA, the CDR3 is TGTGCCAGCAGCCAACAGACAGGGAATGCGGAAAAACTGTTTTTT.

V and J are TRBV19 and TRBJ1-5, with D possibly being TRBD1 (6 bases). The CDR3 loop spans 17 amino acids. Per the germline V gene, CDR1 is LNHDA and CDR2 is SQIVND (reference sequence). Between the trimmed V and J ends, which lost 7 bases and 0 bases, there was a span of 19 bases. Written as DNA, the CDR3 is TGTGCCAGTACCTCCCGGGACATAGGGCATAGCAATCAGCCCCAGCATTTT. This encodes CASTSRDIGHSNQPQHF.

Details on this clone: At one end the junction does not follow the germline gene, possibly because of a read error. Distinct nucleotide sequences in the sample also encode this CDR3. The rearrangement uses TRBV6-5 and TRBJ1-6; 9 nucleotides align to TRBD1. This CDR3 has 15 amino acids. Germline V gene sequence: CDR1 MNHEY, CDR2 SVGAGI. CDR3 nucleotides: TGCGCCAGCAGAGTTTCGGGACAGGGTGATTCACCCCTCCACTTT. This codes for CASRVSGQGDSPLHF.

The V and J genes are TRBV5-5 and TRBJ1-5; 8 bases fit TRBD1. The germline V gene has CDR1 SGHKS and CDR2 YYEKEE (reference sequence). V lost 2 bases and J lost 1; bases outside the gene matches: 11. This CDR3 comprises 18 residues. CDR3 region: CASSFLPSGGESNQPQHF. The DNA of the CDR3 is TGTGCCAGCAGCTTCCTCCCCTCAGGGGGCGAAAGCAATCAGCCCCAGCATTTT. The whole variable domain, remainder taken from reference TRBV5-5 and TRBJ1-5, is DAGVTQSPTHLIKTRGQQVTLRCSPISGHKSVSWYQQVLGQGPQFIFQYYEKEERGRGNFPDRFSARQFPNYSSELNVNALLLGDSALYLCASSFLPSGGESNQPQHFGDGTRLSIL.

The chain employs TRBV5-4 and TRBJ2-2; unclear D gene. V lost 4 bases to trimming and J lost 7 bases, with 14 bases between them. The CDR3 spans 14 residues. Germline CDR1 and CDR2: SGHNT and YYREEE (reference sequence). The CDR3 protein is CASSPPRPGGELFF. In DNA form, the CDR3 reads TGTGCCAGCAGCCCCCCAAGACCAGGCGGGGAGCTGTTTTTT. The full variable domain, with the rest looked up from reference TRBV5-4 and TRBJ2-2, is ETGVTQSPTHLIKTRGQQVTLRCSSQSGHNTVSWYQQALGQGPQFIFQYYREEENGRGNFPPRFSGLQFPNYSSELNVNALELDDSALYLCASSPPRPGGELFFGEGSRLTVL.

The J gene is TRBJ1-2, the V gene TRBV2, with D possibly matching TRBD1 (6 bases). CDR3 size: 13 residues. Germline assignment: CDR1 SNHLY and CDR2 FYNNEI. The V and J ends lost 6 bases and 6 bases respectively, with 14 bases between them. The CDR3 loop is CASRLGGAHGYTF. The CDR3 DNA reads as TGTGCCAGCAGGTTAGGGGGAGCTCATGGCTACACCTTC.

The chain combines TRBV4-1 with TRBJ2-2; 8 bases map to TRBD1. The CDR3 spans 15 residues. Germline CDR1 and CDR2: MGHRA and YSYEKL. The trim removed 2 bases at V and 6 bases at J, leaving 5 bases unmatched. The CDR3 is CASSQQGQAAGELFF. Written as DNA, the CDR3 is TGCGCCAGCAGCCAACAGGGACAGGCGGCCGGGGAGCTGTTTTTT.

V gene TRBV10-3 combines with J gene TRBJ2-2; D is ambiguous. Germline V lookup: CDR1 ENHRY, CDR2 SYGVKD. This CDR3 is 11 amino acids long. The ends were cut back, 11 bases at V and 4 bases at J, with 8 bases in the middle. DNA of the CDR3: TGTGCCTCCTCCCCCACCGGGGAGCTGTTTTTT. It translates to CASSPTGELFF.

J is TRBJ2-7 and V is TRBV5-1, with D maybe TRBD1 (5 bases). V was trimmed by 2 bases and J by 5 bases, leaving 11 bases between them. The germline V gene encodes CDR1 SGHRS and CDR2 YFSETQ. This CDR3 is 13 amino acids long. CDR3 coding DNA: TGCGCCAGCAGCTTTTCAGGGTCACACGAGCAGTACGTC. Its translation is CASSFSGSHEQYV.

The rearrangement links TRBV10-1 to TRBJ2-2, with no clear D. Looked up from germline, CDR1 is WNHNN and CDR2 is SYGVQD (reference sequence). The CDR3 contains 15 residues. V was cut by 2 bases and J by 6 bases, with 13 bases left in between. The CDR3 here is CASSEAAGIPGELFF. The CDR3 coding sequence is TGCGCCAGCAGTGAGGCCGCAGGAATACCCGGGGAGCTGTTTTTT.

This clone was found a few times. CDR3 sequence (DNA): TGTGCCAGCAGTGATAGGGGGCTAGAGGCCAACGTCCTGACTTTC. Its translation is CASSDRGLEANVLTF. The V call is TRBV2, the J call TRBJ2-6; 7 bases line up with TRBD1. Germline assignment: CDR1 SNHLY and CDR2 FYNNEI. V was pared by 3 bases and J by 6 bases, with 5 bases of the junction left unmatched. CDR3 size: 15 residues.

This clone was observed a few times. The J gene is TRBJ1-1, the V gene TRBV28; D gene uncertain. Between the trimmed V and J ends, which lost 8 bases and 2 bases, there was a span of 12 bases. Germline CDR1 is MDHEN and CDR2 is SYDVKM. This CDR3 contains 13 residues. CDR3 nucleotide sequence: TGTGCCAGCTCATCTGAGCTAAACACTGAAGCTTTCTTT. Translating gives CASSSELNTEAFF.